Reported below is one T cell receptor (beta chain). Measured with immunoSEQ multiplex PCR; TCRdb has only the in-frame clones, and not every one. The sample carries around 250,000 clones, 75% to 95% recorded once. This sample is drawn from a study of blood T cell repertoires in COVID-19. V gave up 8 bases and J gave up 1 base, with 14 bases separating them. This CDR3 contains 14 residues. Germline CDR1 is LNHDA and CDR2 is SQIVND (reference sequence). The receptor comes from a man aged 35 to 55 who had been exposed to COVID-19. Sequencing used PBMCs or T cells enriched from blood (not recorded which). The chain combines TRBV19 with TRBJ1-1; D remains ambiguous. This chain's CDR3 is CASGFKRENTEAFF. The DNA of the CDR3 is TGTGCCAGTGGGTTTAAGAGGGAGAACACTGAAGCTTTCTTT.